Presented here are 21 T cell receptor beta chains from one specimen sequenced in a study of human T cells and chemical hapten exposure (dated by TCRdb to about 2021). Library creation used RACE. Reads for this sample came from a NextSeq 500. The public reads were run again by TCRdb, first through fastp at Q25 and then through MiXCR, and only productive beta chains were kept. Identical CDR3 protein sequences are pooled into one entry, listed with their most common genes and DNA. For this sample the table gives 380,000 or so distinct CDR3 sequences, of which roughly 4.8% were detected only once. The ten largest account for about 2.1% of the sample. The sample's time point label is to be understood as: patch test 1, 2 weeks after DPC sensitization. The treatment or condition label corresponds to: therapeutic diphenylcyclopropenone sensitization with weekly scalp DPC. This material consisted of whole blood, taken in connection with sensitization to the hapten diphenylcyclopropenone (DPC). Receptors originate from a woman aged 50 to 65 with alopecia areata. Some clones in this sample may be carry-over from other donors' samples.

On this clonotype: Mismatch with germline at one junction end may stem from a read error. V is TRBV29-1 and J is TRBJ2-7; D gene uncertain. The CDR3 runs to 11 residues. From germline, CDR1 is SQVTM and CDR2 ANQGSEA. The CDR3 coding sequence is TGCAGCACCTTGACCTCCTCCGAGCAGTACTTC. It translates to CSTLTSSEQYF.

The chain uses TRBV30 and TRBJ1-5; 11 bases are a match to TRBD1. The V gene end was trimmed by 2 bases and the J gene end by 6 bases; junction bases not matched to a gene: 3. CDR3 length equals 14 residues. Per germline, CDR1 GTSNPN and CDR2 SVGIG (reference sequence). CDR3 DNA sequence: TGTGCCTGGAGTAAGGGGACAGGGGGTCAGCCCCAGCATTTT. Translating it yields CAWSKGTGGQPQHF. The full variable domain, in which reference TRBV30 and TRBJ1-5 provide the parts outside the CDR3, is SQTIHQWPATLVQPVGSPLSLECTVEGTSNPNLYWYRQAAGRGLQLLFYSVGIGQISSEVPQNLSASRPQDRQFILSSKKLLLSDSGFYLCAWSKGTGGQPQHFGDGTRLSIL.

The chain carries TRBV12-3 or TRBV12-4 and TRBJ2-7; unclear D gene. Trimming left V 3 bases short and J 4 bases short, with 10 bases between. This CDR3 has 13 amino acids. The CDR3, as DNA: TGTGCCAGCAGTTTTGGCAGGCCGTACGAGCAGTACTTC. This sequence encodes CASSFGRPYEQYF.

This clonotype appeared many times. J is TRBJ2-1 and V is TRBV6-5; perhaps D is TRBD1 or TRBD2 (6 bases each). Germline V lookup: CDR1 MNHEY, CDR2 SVGAGI. V was shortened by 0 bases and J by 8 bases, with 17 bases between the two germline ends. The CDR3 loop spans 16 amino acids. CDR3 sequence: CASSYSRRGLIYEQFF. The CDR3 DNA reads as TGTGCCAGCAGTTACTCGAGACGGGGGCTGATATATGAGCAGTTCTTC.

In its sample, this clonotype was seen once. One end of the junction does not line up with germline, which may come from a read error. The chain carries TRBV3-1 and TRBJ2-3, with D tentatively TRBD2 (5 bases). Germline V gene sequence: CDR1 LGHDT, CDR2 YNNKEL (reference sequence). This CDR3 is built from 13 residues. CDR3 in amino acids: CVSGSATTDTQYF. In DNA form, the CDR3 reads TGTGTCAGCGGTAGTGCAACCACAGATACGCAGTATTTT.

The rearrangement links TRBV27 to TRBJ1-4; D gene unclear. The length of the CDR3 is 17 residues. Trimming left V 5 bases short and J 3 bases short, with 19 bases between. Germline V CDR1 and CDR2: MNHEY, SMNVEV (reference sequence). The CDR3 DNA follows: TGTGCCAGCAGTAGGTTGGCACCCGGGTTGTCTAATGAAAAACTGTTTTTT. Encoded protein: CASSRLAPGLSNEKLFF.

This clonotype was found a few times. V gene TRBV20-1 combines with J gene TRBJ2-1, with TRBD2 matching over 9 bases. Germline assignment: CDR1 DFQATT and CDR2 SNEGSKA (reference sequence). This CDR3 has 15 amino acids. Trimming cost V 5 bases and J 7 bases; bases outside gene matches: 12. CDR3 in amino acids: CSASPGLALGNEQFF. The CDR3 DNA sequence: TGCAGTGCTTCCCCGGGACTAGCCCTCGGAAATGAGCAGTTCTTC.

This clonotype was counted at least ten times. The chain employs TRBV3-1 and TRBJ2-5; 7 bases map to TRBD2. The CDR3 runs to 13 residues. The germline CDR1 and CDR2 sequences are LGHDT and YNNKEL (reference sequence). With V trimmed by 4 bases and J by 5 bases, 4 bases remained unmatched. CDR3 sequence: CASSLRGVETQYF. CDR3 sequence (DNA): TGTGCCAGCAGCCTCCGGGGGGTGGAGACCCAGTACTTC.

There are a few counts of this clonotype. The V gene is TRBV6-1, the J gene TRBJ2-5, with D tentatively TRBD2 (5 bases). V shed 2 bases and J shed 0 bases, with 19 bases lying between them. This CDR3 spans 18 amino acids. Germline CDR1 MNHNS, CDR2 SASEGT. CDR3 region: CASSEPFETNYYQETQYF. In DNA form, the CDR3 reads TGTGCCAGCAGTGAACCGTTTGAGACTAACTACTACCAAGAGACCCAGTACTTC.

The sample holds many counts of this clonotype. The chain recombines TRBV6-5 with TRBJ1-1; maybe TRBD1 (6 bases). V was clipped by 7 bases and J by 1 base, with 10 bases between them. CDR3 length: 13 amino acids. Germline CDR1 reads MNHEY; CDR2 reads SVGAGI. The CDR3 loop is CASNRTENTEAFF. CDR3 DNA sequence: TGTGCCAGCAACCGGACAGAGAACACTGAAGCTTTCTTT.

This clonotype came up many times. The rearrangement joins TRBV5-1 to TRBJ1-5; TRBD1 might be the D (5 bases). CDR3 length equals 14 residues. Germline V lookup: CDR1 SGHRS, CDR2 YFSETQ. Trimming left V 5 bases short and J 6 bases short, with 15 bases between. The CDR3 sequence: CASSGEKGLQPQHF. CDR3 nucleotide sequence: TGCGCCAGCAGTGGGGAGAAGGGGCTTCAGCCCCAGCATTTT.

For the CDR3, the DNA is TGTGCCAGCAGCCCCCGGACAGGATCGAATTCACCCCTCCACTTT. Residues: CASSPRTGSNSPLHF. The V and J genes are TRBV7-2 and TRBJ1-6, with 7 bases that match TRBD1. This CDR3 contains 15 residues. Germline CDR1 reads SGHTA; CDR2 reads FQGNSA. V trimming: 5 bases; J trimming: 7 bases; junction bases outside the gene matches: 8.

This clonotype was detected a few times. This chain uses TRBV3-1 with TRBJ1-5; TRBD1 is a possible D gene (5 bases). Germline values: CDR1 LGHDT, CDR2 YNNKEL (reference sequence). Trimming stripped 6 bases from V and 7 bases from J, with 10 bases between. The CDR3 loop spans 12 amino acids. This chain's CDR3 is CASSPREQPQHF. The CDR3 DNA follows: TGTGCCAGCAGTCCCAGGGAGCAGCCCCAGCATTTT.

There are many counts of this clonotype. The V call is TRBV12-3 or TRBV12-4, the J call TRBJ1-6; D unresolved. The V gene lost 6 bases and the J gene lost 5 bases, with 5 bases spanning the gap. The CDR3 covers 12 residues. This CDR3 is CASRPHNSPLHF. CDR3 sequence (DNA): TGTGCCAGCAGACCACATAATTCACCCCTCCACTTT.

This rearrangement joins TRBV5-4 to TRBJ1-2, with D possibly TRBD1 on 5 matching bases. This CDR3 is built from 15 residues. Germline lookup yields CDR1 SGHNT and CDR2 YYREEE (reference sequence). The ends were cut back, 5 bases at V and 2 bases at J, with 16 bases in the middle. This CDR3 is CASSYGGPGNYGYTF. The CDR3, as DNA: TGTGCCAGCAGTTATGGGGGACCGGGAAACTATGGCTACACCTTC.

This clonotype came up many times. This chain joins TRBV28 and TRBJ1-1; D may be TRBD1 (6 bases). The CDR3 sequence is 12 residues long. Germline V gene data show CDR1 as MDHEN and CDR2 as SYDVKM. With 6 bases removed from V and 5 bases from J, the gap between germline ends came to 10 bases. CDR3 residues: CASSLGQTEAFF. CDR3 DNA: TGTGCCAGCAGCTTAGGACAGACTGAAGCTTTCTTT.

This clonotype came up a few times. The V gene is TRBV9, the J gene TRBJ1-1; tentatively, D is TRBD1 (5 bases). Germline values: CDR1 SGDLS, CDR2 YYNGEE. V shed 6 bases and J shed 0 bases, with 15 bases lying between them. This CDR3 comprises 15 residues. CDR3 nucleotide sequence: TGTGCCAGCACCCACGGGGGAGATCTGAACACTGAAGCTTTCTTT. It is translated as CASTHGGDLNTEAFF. Combining the CDR3 with reference TRBV9 and TRBJ1-1 gives the whole variable domain DSGVTQTPKHLITATGQRVTLRCSPRSGDLSVYWYQQSLDQGLQFLIQYYNGEERAKGNILERFSAQQFPDLHSELNLSSLELGDSALYFCASTHGGDLNTEAFFGQGTRLTVV.

This clonotype came up a few times. The chain combines TRBV20-1 with TRBJ1-2; 8 nucleotides line up with TRBD1. The CDR3 covers 11 residues. Germline-derived CDR1 and CDR2 are DFQATT and SNEGSKA (reference sequence). V was clipped by 5 bases and J by 7 bases; unmatched bases: 3. The CDR3 bases are TGCAGTGCTTGGACAGGGCCTGGCTACACCTTC. Its protein is CSAWTGPGYTF.

CDR3 bases: TGTGCCAGCAGCCAGGGCGGGGGGACCAACTACGAGCAGTACTTC. This sequence encodes CASSQGGGTNYEQYF. V usage is TRBV3-1 and J usage is TRBJ2-7, with 8 bases that match TRBD2. The J segment lost 3 bases and the V segment lost 3 bases, leaving 7 bases of the junction unmatched. In germline, CDR1 is LGHDT, CDR2 YNNKEL (reference sequence). The CDR3 runs 15 residues.

The rearrangement uses TRBV20-1 and TRBJ1-2; D not certain. Per the germline V gene, CDR1 is DFQATT and CDR2 is SNEGSKA (reference sequence). Deletions cut 1 base from V and 1 base from J, with 7 bases between. The CDR3 loop spans 13 amino acids. CDR3 bases: TGCAGTGCTAGAGTGTTTGATAACTATGGCTACACCTTC. Protein sequence: CSARVFDNYGYTF.

This clonotype was observed at least ten times. The chain has TRBV20-1 and TRBJ1-1, with D tentatively TRBD1 (5 bases). Germline CDR1 and CDR2: DFQATT and SNEGSKA (reference sequence). Trimming removed 1 base from V and 0 bases from J, with 12 bases in between. The CDR3 sequence is 15 residues long. The chain's CDR3 is CSARGSGHLNTEAFF. The CDR3 DNA follows: TGCAGTGCTAGAGGATCTGGACATTTGAACACTGAAGCTTTCTTT.